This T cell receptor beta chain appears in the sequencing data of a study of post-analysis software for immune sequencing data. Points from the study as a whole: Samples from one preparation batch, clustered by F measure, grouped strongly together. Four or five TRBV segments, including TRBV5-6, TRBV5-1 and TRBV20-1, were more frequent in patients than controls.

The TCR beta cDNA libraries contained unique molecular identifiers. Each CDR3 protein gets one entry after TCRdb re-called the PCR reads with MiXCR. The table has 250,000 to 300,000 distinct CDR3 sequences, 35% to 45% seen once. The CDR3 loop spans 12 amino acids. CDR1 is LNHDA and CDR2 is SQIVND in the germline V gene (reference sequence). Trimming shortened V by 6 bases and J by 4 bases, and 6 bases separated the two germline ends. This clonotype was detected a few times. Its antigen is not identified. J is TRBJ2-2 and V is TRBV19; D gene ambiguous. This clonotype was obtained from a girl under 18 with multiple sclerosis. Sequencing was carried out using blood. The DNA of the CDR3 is TGTGCCAGTAGCTTTCTCACCGGGGAGCTGTTTTTT. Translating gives CASSFLTGELFF.